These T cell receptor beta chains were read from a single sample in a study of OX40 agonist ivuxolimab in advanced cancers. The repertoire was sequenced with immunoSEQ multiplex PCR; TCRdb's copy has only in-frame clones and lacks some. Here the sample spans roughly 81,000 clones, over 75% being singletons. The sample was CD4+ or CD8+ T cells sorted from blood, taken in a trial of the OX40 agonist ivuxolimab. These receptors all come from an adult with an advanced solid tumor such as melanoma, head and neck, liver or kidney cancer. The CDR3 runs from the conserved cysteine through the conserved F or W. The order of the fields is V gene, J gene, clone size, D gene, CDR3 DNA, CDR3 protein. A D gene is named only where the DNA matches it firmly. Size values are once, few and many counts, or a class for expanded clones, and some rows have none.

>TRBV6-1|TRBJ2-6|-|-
TGTGCCAGCAGTGCCCGTAGAGGACGAATAAGCTCTGGGGCCAACGTCCTGACTTTC
CASSARRGRISSGANVLTF
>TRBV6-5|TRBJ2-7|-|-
TGTGCCAGCAGCCCGGGGAGGTCCTCAACCTACGAGCAGTACTTC
CASSPGRSSTYEQYF
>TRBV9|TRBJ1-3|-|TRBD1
TGTGCCAGCAGCGTAGCTTCCGGGACAGGGAACTTTTTTGGAAACACCATATATTTT
CASSVASGTGNFFGNTIYF
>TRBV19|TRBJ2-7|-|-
TGTGCCAGTAGTATCGGGACAGCGGGATACGAGCAGTACTTC
CASSIGTAGYEQYF
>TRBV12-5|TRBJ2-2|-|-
TGTGCTAGTGGTTTGGTTTATACCGGGGAGCTGTTTTTT
CASGLVYTGELFF
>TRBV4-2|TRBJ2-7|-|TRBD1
TGTGCCAGCAGCGGACAGGGGGGAAAGTACGAGCAGTACTTC
CASSGQGGKYEQYF
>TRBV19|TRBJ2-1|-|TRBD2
TGTGCCAGTAGTAGTCTAGCGGGAATCAATGAGCAGTTCTTC
CASSSLAGINEQFF
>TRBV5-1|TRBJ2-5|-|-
TGCGCCAGCAGCCCGGCGGGACCTCTAATGGGGCAAGAGACCCAGTACTTC
CASSPAGPLMGQETQYF
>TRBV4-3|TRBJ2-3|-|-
TGCGCCAGCAGCCAAGACTGGCTGGGAGTAGGGACGCAGTATTTT
CASSQDWLGVGTQYF
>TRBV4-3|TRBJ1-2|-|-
TGCGCCAGCAGCCAATCCCCGTATGGCTACACCTTC
CASSQSPYGYTF
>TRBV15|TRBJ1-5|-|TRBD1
TGTGCCACCACGACAGGGAATCAGCCCCAGCATTTT
CATTTGNQPQHF
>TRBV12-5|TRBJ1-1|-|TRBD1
TGTGCTAGTGGGCCCAGACAGGGTTATACTGAAGCTTTCTTT
CASGPRQGYTEAFF
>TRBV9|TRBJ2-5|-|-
TGTGCCAGCAGCGTAACCCCTGGGAGTGGGACCCAGTACTTC
CASSVTPGSGTQYF
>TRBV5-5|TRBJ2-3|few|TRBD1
TGTGCCAGCAGCTCCTTGGGACAGCGAACAGATACGCAGTATTTT
CASSSLGQRTDTQYF
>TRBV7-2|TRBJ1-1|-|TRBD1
TGTGCCAGCAGCCTGGGGACAGCAAACACTGAAGCTTTCTTT
CASSLGTANTEAFF
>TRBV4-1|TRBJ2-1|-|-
TGCGCCAGCAGCCAAGATAGGACTAAGTCCTACAATGAGCAGTTCTTC
CASSQDRTKSYNEQFF
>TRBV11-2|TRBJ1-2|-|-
TGTGCCAGCAGCGTAACCCGGGACGTAAGAGGTGACACCTTC
CASSVTRDVRGDTF
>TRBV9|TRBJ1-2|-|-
TGTGCCAGCAGCGTAGGTGGGACCTACACAGGCTATGGCTACACCTTC
CASSVGGTYTGYGYTF
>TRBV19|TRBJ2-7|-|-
TGTGCCAGTAGTATAGATTGGGGGTTAGGGTCCTACGAGCAGTACTTC
CASSIDWGLGSYEQYF
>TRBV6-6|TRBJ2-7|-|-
TGTGCCAGCAGTTACGCTGGACTCAACAACGAGCAGTACTTC
CASSYAGLNNEQYF
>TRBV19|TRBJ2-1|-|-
TGTGCCAGTAGTATGGGACACTACAATGAGCAGTTCTTC
CASSMGHYNEQFF
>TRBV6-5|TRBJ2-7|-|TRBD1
TGTGCCAGCAGACGACAGGGACCCTCCTCCTACGAGCAGTACTTC
CASRRQGPSSYEQYF
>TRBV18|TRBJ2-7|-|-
TGTGCCAGCTCACCACTTCCGGGGGTGGGCGAGCAGTACTTC
CASSPLPGVGEQYF
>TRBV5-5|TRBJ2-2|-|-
TGTGCCAGCAGCTCTTGGACCACCGGGGAGCTGTTTTTT
CASSSWTTGELFF
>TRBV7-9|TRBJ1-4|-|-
TGTGCCAGCAGCCTAACTAATGAAAAACTGTTTTTT
CASSLTNEKLFF